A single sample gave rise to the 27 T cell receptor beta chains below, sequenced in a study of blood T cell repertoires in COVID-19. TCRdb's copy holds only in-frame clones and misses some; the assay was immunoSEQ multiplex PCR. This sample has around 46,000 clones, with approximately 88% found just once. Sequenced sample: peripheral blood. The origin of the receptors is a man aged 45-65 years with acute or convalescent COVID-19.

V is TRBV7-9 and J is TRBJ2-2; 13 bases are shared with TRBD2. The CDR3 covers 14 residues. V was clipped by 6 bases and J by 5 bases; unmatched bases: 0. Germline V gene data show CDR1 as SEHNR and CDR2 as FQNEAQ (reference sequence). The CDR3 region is CASRLAGGTGELFF. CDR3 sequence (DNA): TGTGCCAGCAGACTAGCGGGAGGGACCGGGGAGCTGTTTTTT. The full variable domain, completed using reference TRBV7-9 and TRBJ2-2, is DTGVSQNPRHKITKRGQNVTFRCDPISEHNRLYWYRQTLGQGPEFLTYFQNEAQLEKSRLLSDRFSAERPKGSFSTLEIQRTEQGDSAMYLCASRLAGGTGELFFGEGSRLTVL.

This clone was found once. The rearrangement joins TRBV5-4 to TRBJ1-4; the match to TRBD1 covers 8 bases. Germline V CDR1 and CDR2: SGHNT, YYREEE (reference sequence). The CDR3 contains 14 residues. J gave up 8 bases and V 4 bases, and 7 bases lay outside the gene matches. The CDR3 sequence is CASSPDRGREKLFF. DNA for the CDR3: TGTGCCAGCAGCCCCGACAGGGGACGGGAAAAACTGTTTTTT.

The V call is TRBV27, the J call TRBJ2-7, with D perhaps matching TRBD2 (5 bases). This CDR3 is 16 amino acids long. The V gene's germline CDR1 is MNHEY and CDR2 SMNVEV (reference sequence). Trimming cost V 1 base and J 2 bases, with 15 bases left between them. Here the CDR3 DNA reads TGTGCCAGCAGTTTATTTAGCGTGGGTGGGGCCTACGAGCAGTACTTC. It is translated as CASSLFSVGGAYEQYF.

DNA of the CDR3: TGTGCCAGTACGGTGGCAGGGGGCATAGTCGAGCAGTACTTC. As protein: CASTVAGGIVEQYF. The rearrangement joins TRBV19 to TRBJ2-7; the match to TRBD1 covers 8 bases. The V segment lost 7 bases and the J segment 6 bases; nucleotides outside the gene matches: 11. Germline V CDR1 and CDR2: LNHDA, SQIVND (reference sequence). CDR3 length: 14 residues.

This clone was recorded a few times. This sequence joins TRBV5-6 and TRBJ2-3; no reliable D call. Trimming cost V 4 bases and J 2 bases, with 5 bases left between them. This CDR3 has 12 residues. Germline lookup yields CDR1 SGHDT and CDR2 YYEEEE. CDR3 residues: CASSEVTDTQYF. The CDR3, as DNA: TGTGCCAGCAGCGAGGTCACAGATACGCAGTATTTT.

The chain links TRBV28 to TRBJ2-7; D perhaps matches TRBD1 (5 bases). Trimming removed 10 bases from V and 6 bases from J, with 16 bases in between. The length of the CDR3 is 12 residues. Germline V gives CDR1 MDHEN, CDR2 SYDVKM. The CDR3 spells CATSKGSREQYF. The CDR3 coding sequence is TGTGCCACCTCGAAGGGGTCTCGCGAGCAGTACTTC. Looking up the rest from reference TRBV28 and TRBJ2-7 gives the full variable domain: DVKVTQSSRYLVKRTGEKVFLECVQDMDHENMFWYRQDPGLGLRLIYFSYDVKMKEKGDIPEGYSVSREKKERFSLILESASTNQTSMYLCATSKGSREQYFGPGTRLTVT.

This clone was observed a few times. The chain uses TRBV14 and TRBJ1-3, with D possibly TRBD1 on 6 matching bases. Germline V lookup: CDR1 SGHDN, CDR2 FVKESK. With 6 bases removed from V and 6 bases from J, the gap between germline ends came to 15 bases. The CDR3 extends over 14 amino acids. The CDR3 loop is CASRPTGSVNTIYF. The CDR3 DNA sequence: TGTGCCAGCAGGCCTACAGGGTCCGTAAACACCATATATTTT.

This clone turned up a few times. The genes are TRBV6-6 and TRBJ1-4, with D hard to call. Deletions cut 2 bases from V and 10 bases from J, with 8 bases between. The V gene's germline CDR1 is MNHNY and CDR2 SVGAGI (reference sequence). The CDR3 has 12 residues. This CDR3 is CASSYTGGKLFF. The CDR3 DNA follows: TGTGCCAGCAGTTACACCGGAGGAAAACTGTTTTTT.

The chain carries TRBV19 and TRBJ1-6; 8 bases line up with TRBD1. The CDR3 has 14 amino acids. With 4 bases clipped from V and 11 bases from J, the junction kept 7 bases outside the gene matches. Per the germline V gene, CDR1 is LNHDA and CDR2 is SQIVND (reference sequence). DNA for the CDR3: TGTGCCAGTAGTAAACAGGGGGATGTGACACCCCTCCACTTT. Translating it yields CASSKQGDVTPLHF.

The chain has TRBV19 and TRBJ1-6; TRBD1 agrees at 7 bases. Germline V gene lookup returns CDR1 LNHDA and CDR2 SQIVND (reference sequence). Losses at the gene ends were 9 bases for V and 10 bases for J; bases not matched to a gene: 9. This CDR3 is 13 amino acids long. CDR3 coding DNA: TGTGCCAGCCACAGGGGAGTGAGGTCACCCCTCCACTTT. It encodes CASHRGVRSPLHF.

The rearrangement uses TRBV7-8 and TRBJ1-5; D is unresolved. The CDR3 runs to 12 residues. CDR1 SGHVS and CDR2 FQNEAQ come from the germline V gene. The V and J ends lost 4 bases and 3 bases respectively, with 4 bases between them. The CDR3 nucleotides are TGTGCCAGCAGCTCTCCCAATCAGCCCCAGCATTTT. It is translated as CASSSPNQPQHF. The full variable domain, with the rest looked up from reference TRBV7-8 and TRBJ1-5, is GAGVSQSPRYKVAKRGQDVALRCDPISGHVSLFWYQQALGQGPEFLTYFQNEAQLDKSGLPSDRFFAERPEGSVSTLKIQRTQQEDSAVYLCASSSPNQPQHFGDGTRLSIL.

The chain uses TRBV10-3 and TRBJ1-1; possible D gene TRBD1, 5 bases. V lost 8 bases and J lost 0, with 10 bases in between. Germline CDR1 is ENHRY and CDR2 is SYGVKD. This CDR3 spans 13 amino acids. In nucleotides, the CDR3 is TGTGCCATCGTAGCGGACATGAACACTGAAGCTTTCTTT. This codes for CAIVADMNTEAFF.

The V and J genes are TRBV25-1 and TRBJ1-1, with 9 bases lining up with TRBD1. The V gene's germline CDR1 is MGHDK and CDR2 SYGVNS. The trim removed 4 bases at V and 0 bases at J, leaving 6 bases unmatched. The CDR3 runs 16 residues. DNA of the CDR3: TGTGCCAGCAGTGGATGGACAGGGGCCATGAACACTGAAGCTTTCTTT. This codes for CASSGWTGAMNTEAFF.

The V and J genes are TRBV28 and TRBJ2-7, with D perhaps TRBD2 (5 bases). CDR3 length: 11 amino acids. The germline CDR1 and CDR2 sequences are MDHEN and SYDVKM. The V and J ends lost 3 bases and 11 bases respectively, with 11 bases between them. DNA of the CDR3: TGTGCCAGCAGTTTTACGGGGAAGAAGTACTTC. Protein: CASSFTGKKYF.

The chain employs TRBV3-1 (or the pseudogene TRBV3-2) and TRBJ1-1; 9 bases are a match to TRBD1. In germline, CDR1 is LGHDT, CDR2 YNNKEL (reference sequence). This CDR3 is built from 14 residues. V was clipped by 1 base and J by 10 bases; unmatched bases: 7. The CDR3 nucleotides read TGTGCCAGCAGCCAAGTACAGGGGGCGAGTGTAGCTTTCTTT. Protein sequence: CASSQVQGASVAFF.

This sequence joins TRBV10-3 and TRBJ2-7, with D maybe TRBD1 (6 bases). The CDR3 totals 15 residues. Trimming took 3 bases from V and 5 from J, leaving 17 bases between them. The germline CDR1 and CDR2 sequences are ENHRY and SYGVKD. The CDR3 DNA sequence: TGTGCCATCAGTGAAAGGGACAAGCTGGACCACGAGCAGTACTTC. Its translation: CAISERDKLDHEQYF.

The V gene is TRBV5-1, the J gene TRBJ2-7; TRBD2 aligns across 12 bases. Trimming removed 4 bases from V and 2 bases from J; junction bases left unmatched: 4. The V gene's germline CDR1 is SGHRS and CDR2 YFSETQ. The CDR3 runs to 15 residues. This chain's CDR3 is CASSLAGGAPYEQYF. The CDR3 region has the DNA TGCGCCAGCAGCCTAGCGGGAGGGGCCCCCTACGAGCAGTACTTC.

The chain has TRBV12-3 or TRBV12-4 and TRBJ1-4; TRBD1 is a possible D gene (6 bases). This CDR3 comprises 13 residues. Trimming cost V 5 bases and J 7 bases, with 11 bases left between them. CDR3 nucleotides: TGTGCCAGCAGTCGGGGGGCTTTTGAAAAACTGTTTTTT. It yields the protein CASSRGAFEKLFF.

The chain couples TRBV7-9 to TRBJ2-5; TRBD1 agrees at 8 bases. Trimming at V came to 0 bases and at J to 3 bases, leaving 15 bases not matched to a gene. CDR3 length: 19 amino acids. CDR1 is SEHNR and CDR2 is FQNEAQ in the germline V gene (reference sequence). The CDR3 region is CASSLARQGAHIGEETQYF. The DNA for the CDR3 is TGTGCCAGCAGCTTAGCGCGTCAGGGGGCCCACATAGGGGAAGAGACCCAGTACTTC.

The CDR3 region is CASLTHRPSSYEQYF. In DNA, the CDR3 is TGTGCCAGCCTGACACACAGACCAAGCTCCTACGAGCAGTACTTC. The chain has TRBV5-8 and TRBJ2-7; D is unresolved. CDR1 and CDR2 from the germline V gene are SGHTS and YDEGEE. V gave up 7 bases and J gave up 0 bases, with 17 bases separating them. The CDR3 spans 15 residues.

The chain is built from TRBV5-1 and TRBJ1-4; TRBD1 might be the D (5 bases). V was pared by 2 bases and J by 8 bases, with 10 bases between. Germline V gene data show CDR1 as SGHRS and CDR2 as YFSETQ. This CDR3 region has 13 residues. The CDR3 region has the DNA TGCGCCAGCAGCTTATCCCGGGGGGAAAAACTGTTTTTT. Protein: CASSLSRGEKLFF.

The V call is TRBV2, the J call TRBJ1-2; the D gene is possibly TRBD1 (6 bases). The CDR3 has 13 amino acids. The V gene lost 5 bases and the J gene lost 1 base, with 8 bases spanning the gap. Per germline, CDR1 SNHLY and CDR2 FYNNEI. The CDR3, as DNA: TGTGCCAGCAGTCTACAGGGTAACTATGGCTACACCTTC. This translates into CASSLQGNYGYTF.

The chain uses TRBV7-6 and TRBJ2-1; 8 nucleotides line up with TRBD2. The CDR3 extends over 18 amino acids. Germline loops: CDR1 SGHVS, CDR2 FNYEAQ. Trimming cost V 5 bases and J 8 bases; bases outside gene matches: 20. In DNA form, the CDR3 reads TGTGCCAGCAGCCGACTCTCTTTTCTAGCGGGTACTGGGGATGAGCAGTTCTTC. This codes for CASSRLSFLAGTGDEQFF.

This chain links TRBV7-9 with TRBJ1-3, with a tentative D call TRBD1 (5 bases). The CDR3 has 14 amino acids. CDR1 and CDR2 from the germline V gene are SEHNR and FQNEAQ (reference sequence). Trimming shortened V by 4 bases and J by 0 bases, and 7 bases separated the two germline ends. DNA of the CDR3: TGTGCCAGCAGCTCGACAGTCTCTGGAAACACCATATATTTT. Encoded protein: CASSSTVSGNTIYF.

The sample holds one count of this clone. The CDR3 sequence: CASSLGIGLAGGENTGELFF. The CDR3 DNA reads TGTGCCAGCAGTTTAGGTATAGGACTAGCGGGAGGGGAGAACACCGGGGAGCTGTTTTTT. The chain links TRBV28 to TRBJ2-2, with 15 bases fitting TRBD2. From germline, CDR1 is MDHEN and CDR2 SYDVKM. After removal of 2 bases from V and 1 base from J, the junction contained 8 bases not matched to a gene. The CDR3 has 20 residues. The full variable domain, completed using reference TRBV28 and TRBJ2-2, is DVKVTQSSRYLVKRTGEKVFLECVQDMDHENMFWYRQDPGLGLRLIYFSYDVKMKEKGDIPEGYSVSREKKERFSLILESASTNQTSMYLCASSLGIGLAGGENTGELFFGEGSRLTVL.

The CDR3 reads CASSQGQGGWSPLHF. Here the CDR3 DNA reads TGTGCCAGCAGCCAAGGGCAGGGGGGTTGGTCACCCCTCCACTTT. This rearrangement joins TRBV14 to TRBJ1-6, with 7 bases identical to TRBD1. Germline lookup yields CDR1 SGHDN and CDR2 FVKESK. The CDR3 totals 15 residues. J was trimmed by 10 bases and V by 1 base; bases with no gene match: 7.

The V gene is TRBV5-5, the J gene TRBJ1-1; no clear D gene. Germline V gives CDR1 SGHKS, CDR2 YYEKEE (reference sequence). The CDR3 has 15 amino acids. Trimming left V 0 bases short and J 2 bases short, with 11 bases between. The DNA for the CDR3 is TGTGCCAGCAGCTTGGCCGCACAAACCAACACTGAAGCTTTCTTT. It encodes CASSLAAQTNTEAFF.